These T cell receptor beta chains were read from a single sample in a study of cytomegalovirus exposure and HLA in healthy donors. This table comes from immunoSEQ multiplex PCR, and its TCRdb copy is limited to in-frame clones, with some not included. The sample has under 200,000 clones, 75% seen once. The specimen was PBMCs. The receptors were gathered from a woman aged 40 to 55 in good health and CMV-seropositive. Each CDR3 is given with its conserved first and last residue. A D gene is named only where the DNA matches it firmly. Clone size, where shown, is once, few, many, or a class for clones that have expanded.

V gene: TRBV6-6; J gene: TRBJ2-2; D gene: TRBD2; clone size: NA; CDR3 protein: CASVSGVNTGELFF; CDR3 DNA: TGTGCCAGCGTAAGCGGGGTGAACACCGGGGAGCTGTTTTTT
V gene: TRBV5-6; J gene: TRBJ2-7; D gene: NA; clone size: once; CDR3 protein: CASSLETSTLSYEQYF; CDR3 DNA: TGTGCCAGCAGCTTGGAAACTTCCACCCTCTCCTACGAGCAGTACTTC
V gene: TRBV19; J gene: TRBJ1-4; D gene: TRBD1; clone size: NA; CDR3 protein: CASSPLGPGQGSEKLFF; CDR3 DNA: TGTGCCAGTAGTCCTTTGGGGCCGGGACAGGGAAGTGAAAAACTGTTTTTT
V gene: TRBV7-9; J gene: TRBJ2-1; D gene: TRBD1; clone size: NA; CDR3 protein: CASSERQGYTLSSYNEQFF; CDR3 DNA: TGTGCCAGCAGCGAACGACAGGGTTATACACTCAGCTCCTACAATGAGCAGTTCTTC
V gene: TRBV28; J gene: TRBJ1-1; D gene: TRBD1; clone size: NA; CDR3 protein: CASSPTGQGLNTEAFF; CDR3 DNA: TGTGCCAGCAGTCCCACCGGACAGGGCCTGAACACTGAAGCTTTCTTT
V gene: TRBV5-1; J gene: TRBJ2-1; D gene: TRBD2; clone size: NA; CDR3 protein: CASSLDGGGLMGQFF; CDR3 DNA: TGCGCCAGCAGCTTGGACGGCGGGGGACTTATGGGGCAGTTCTTC
V gene: TRBV20-1; J gene: TRBJ2-3; D gene: NA; clone size: few; CDR3 protein: CSAPLRYTQYF; CDR3 DNA: TGCAGTGCTCCTCTCAGATATACGCAGTATTTT
V gene: TRBV7-3; J gene: TRBJ2-1; D gene: TRBD1; clone size: NA; CDR3 protein: CASSLDRGVSKEQFF; CDR3 DNA: TGTGCCAGCAGCCTTGACAGGGGAGTTTCAAAGGAGCAGTTCTTC
V gene: TRBV14; J gene: TRBJ2-3; D gene: TRBD1; clone size: once; CDR3 protein: CASSRRATGKLSTDTQYF; CDR3 DNA: TGTGCCAGCAGCCGACGGGCGACAGGGAAGTTAAGCACAGATACGCAGTATTTT
V gene: TRBV27; J gene: TRBJ1-1; D gene: NA; clone size: once; CDR3 protein: CASSLYPGAMNTEAFF; CDR3 DNA: TGTGCCAGCAGTTTATACCCAGGGGCCATGAACACTGAAGCTTTCTTT
V gene: TRBV11-2; J gene: TRBJ2-1; D gene: NA; clone size: NA; CDR3 protein: CASSLGRYRSRDYNEQFF; CDR3 DNA: TGTGCCAGCAGCTTAGGACGTTACAGGTCGCGGGACTACAATGAGCAGTTCTTC
V gene: TRBV6-1; J gene: TRBJ1-2; D gene: TRBD1; clone size: NA; CDR3 protein: CASRGAGTANYGYTF; CDR3 DNA: TGTGCCAGCAGGGGCGCCGGGACAGCTAACTATGGCTACACCTTC
V gene: TRBV19; J gene: TRBJ1-2; D gene: TRBD1; clone size: NA; CDR3 protein: CASSTSRDRVGGYTF; CDR3 DNA: TGTGCCAGTAGTACGTCCCGGGACAGGGTTGGTGGCTACACCTTC
V gene: TRBV11-2; J gene: TRBJ2-7; D gene: NA; clone size: NA; CDR3 protein: CASSLTGVEQYF; CDR3 DNA: TGTGCCAGCAGCTTAACGGGGGTCGAGCAGTACTTC
V gene: TRBV9; J gene: TRBJ2-5; D gene: TRBD2; clone size: NA; CDR3 protein: CASSATSGDQETQYF; CDR3 DNA: TGTGCCAGCAGCGCGACTAGCGGGGACCAAGAGACCCAGTACTTC
V gene: TRBV15; J gene: TRBJ2-7; D gene: TRBD2; clone size: NA; CDR3 protein: CATSRAGTSGLSYEQYF; CDR3 DNA: TGTGCCACCAGCAGAGCCGGGACTAGCGGTCTCTCCTACGAGCAGTACTTC
V gene: TRBV2; J gene: TRBJ2-3; D gene: NA; clone size: NA; CDR3 protein: CASTGVGEDTQYF; CDR3 DNA: TGTGCCAGCACGGGGGTCGGGGAAGATACGCAGTATTTT
V gene: TRBV18; J gene: TRBJ1-2; D gene: TRBD1; clone size: NA; CDR3 protein: CASSPRQNRGQGGYTF; CDR3 DNA: TGTGCCAGCTCACCACGGCAAAACAGGGGGCAAGGGGGCTACACCTTC
V gene: TRBV28; J gene: TRBJ1-2; D gene: NA; clone size: NA; CDR3 protein: CASSLMGGANYGYTF; CDR3 DNA: TGTGCCAGCAGTTTAATGGGGGGAGCGAACTATGGCTACACCTTC
V gene: TRBV6-6; J gene: TRBJ2-5; D gene: TRBD2; clone size: NA; CDR3 protein: CASSRLGGPQETQYF; CDR3 DNA: TGTGCCAGCAGTAGGCTGGGAGGGCCCCAAGAGACCCAGTACTTC
V gene: TRBV7-3; J gene: TRBJ2-5; D gene: TRBD2; clone size: NA; CDR3 protein: CASSLGGGAETQYF; CDR3 DNA: TGTGCCAGCAGCTTGGGCGGGGGAGCAGAGACCCAGTACTTC
V gene: TRBV28; J gene: TRBJ1-2; D gene: NA; clone size: NA; CDR3 protein: CASQRGTNYGYTF; CDR3 DNA: TGTGCCAGCCAACGCGGGACGAACTATGGCTACACCTTC
V gene: TRBV7-3; J gene: TRBJ2-1; D gene: NA; clone size: NA; CDR3 protein: CASSLGGNTYNEQFF; CDR3 DNA: TGTGCCAGCAGCTTAGGCGGGAACACCTACAATGAGCAGTTCTTC
V gene: TRBV7-2; J gene: TRBJ2-7; D gene: NA; clone size: NA; CDR3 protein: CASSLEVSGISYEQYF; CDR3 DNA: TGTGCCAGCAGCTTAGAGGTTTCGGGGATCTCCTACGAGCAGTACTTC
V gene: TRBV7-9; J gene: TRBJ2-1; D gene: NA; clone size: NA; CDR3 protein: CSAGQKFF; CDR3 DNA: TGTTCCGCGGGACAGAAGTTCTTC
V gene: TRBV4-1; J gene: TRBJ2-1; D gene: TRBD2; clone size: NA; CDR3 protein: CASSQSPLSGRADRFF; CDR3 DNA: TGCGCCAGCAGCCAATCTCCGCTTAGCGGGAGGGCCGATCGGTTCTTC
V gene: TRBV29-1; J gene: TRBJ2-1; D gene: TRBD2; clone size: NA; CDR3 protein: CSVGGTSGRKNYNEQFF; CDR3 DNA: TGCAGCGTTGGGGGGACTAGCGGGAGGAAGAACTACAATGAGCAGTTCTTC
V gene: TRBV9; J gene: TRBJ2-3; D gene: TRBD2; clone size: NA; CDR3 protein: CASSFPLAGVSTDTQYF; CDR3 DNA: TGTGCCAGCAGCTTCCCACTAGCGGGAGTGAGCACAGATACGCAGTATTTT
V gene: TRBV5-1; J gene: TRBJ1-4; D gene: TRBD1; clone size: NA; CDR3 protein: CASSRTGGSEKLFF; CDR3 DNA: TGCGCCAGCAGCCGTACAGGGGGCAGCGAAAAACTGTTTTTT
V gene: TRBV7-8; J gene: TRBJ2-1; D gene: NA; clone size: NA; CDR3 protein: CASSLSGSPVEQFF; CDR3 DNA: TGTGCCAGCAGCCTTAGCGGCTCCCCAGTAGAGCAGTTCTTC
V gene: TRBV4-3; J gene: TRBJ2-7; D gene: NA; clone size: few; CDR3 protein: CASSQGHLNGYEQYF; CDR3 DNA: TGCGCCAGCAGCCAAGGACATTTAAATGGCTACGAGCAGTACTTC
V gene: TRBV14; J gene: TRBJ2-3; D gene: NA; clone size: once; CDR3 protein: CASSQDLQDTQYF; CDR3 DNA: TGTGCCAGCAGCCAAGATTTGCAGGATACGCAGTATTTT
V gene: TRBV18; J gene: TRBJ1-2; D gene: TRBD1; clone size: NA; CDR3 protein: CASLDSDRRFNYGYTF; CDR3 DNA: TGTGCCAGCTTAGACTCGGACAGGCGATTTAACTATGGCTACACCTTC
V gene: TRBV4-1; J gene: TRBJ2-6; D gene: TRBD2; clone size: NA; CDR3 protein: CASSQDWEGAGANVLTF; CDR3 DNA: TGCGCCAGCAGCCAAGATTGGGAGGGAGCGGGGGCCAACGTCCTGACTTTC
V gene: TRBV18; J gene: TRBJ2-4; D gene: TRBD1; clone size: few; CDR3 protein: CASSPDREKNIQYF; CDR3 DNA: TGTGCCAGCTCACCGGACAGGGAGAAAAACATTCAGTACTTC
V gene: TRBV6-1; J gene: TRBJ2-2; D gene: TRBD2; clone size: NA; CDR3 protein: CASSALSGSTGELFF; CDR3 DNA: TGTGCCAGCAGTGCCCTTAGCGGGAGCACCGGGGAGCTGTTTTTT
V gene: TRBV7-2; J gene: TRBJ2-3; D gene: NA; clone size: NA; CDR3 protein: CASSSLSTSDTQYF; CDR3 DNA: TGTGCCAGCAGCTCTCTCTCCACTTCAGATACGCAGTATTTT